This TCR beta chain was sequenced during a study of blood T cell repertoires in COVID-19. On the study more broadly: From the United States, Italy and Spain came samples of acute and convalescent COVID-19. PBMCs, B-cell-depleted T cells, or T cells were the source of the cDNA or gDNA that made up the material.

Original processing methods: Amplification of reference gene primers was used by the study to estimate nucleated cell counts. Libraries were prepared by immunoSEQ multiplex PCR; TCRdb keeps only in-frame clonotypes and omits some of them. V and J calls and clone size are given by that table; D and trimming were obtained from the DNA. The sample includes roughly 150,000 clones, 65% to 85% seen only once; the top ten take 3.7%. This receptor was identified in a woman of 80 years or more with acute or convalescent COVID-19. Sequencing was done on a sample of peripheral blood.

The CDR3 reads CASSAPGTGGYEQYF. The CDR3 DNA sequence: TGTGCCAGCAGTGCCCCCGGGACAGGAGGCTACGAGCAGTACTTC. The V and J genes are TRBV25-1 and TRBJ2-7; 8 bases are shared with TRBD1. The germline CDR1 and CDR2 sequences are MGHDK and SYGVNS. CDR3 length: 15 residues. J gave up 3 bases and V 4 bases, and 8 bases lay outside the gene matches.